This TCR beta chain was retrieved from a study of blood T cell repertoires in COVID-19. Across the whole study: Acute and convalescent COVID-19 specimens originated in the United States, Italy and Spain. Nucleic acid was either cDNA or gDNA, and it came from T cells, B-cell-depleted T cells, or PBMCs.

Original processing notes: By means of reference gene primer amplification, nucleated cell counts were estimated. Only in-frame clones appear in the TCRdb table, and some are missing; sequencing was by immunoSEQ multiplex PCR. That table gives V, J and clone size, and the DNA gave D and trimming. The table includes around 25,000 clones, approximately 77% detected once. Germline lookup yields CDR1 MNHEY and CDR2 SVGEGT. The V gene end was trimmed by 6 bases and the J gene end by 4 bases; junction bases not matched to a gene: 6. CDR3 size: 15 residues. Sequenced material: peripheral blood. This rearrangement joins TRBV6-2 or TRBV6-3 to TRBJ1-2, with 12 bases identical to TRBD1. The TCR was taken from a man at least 80 years old with active or convalescent COVID-19. The CDR3 DNA is TGTGCCAGCAGCCCCGGGACAGGGGGCACCTATGGCTACACCTTC. It codes for CASSPGTGGTYGYTF.